The rows below give T cell receptor beta chains drawn from one sample of a study of T cell responses to AZD1222 COVID-19 vaccine. Libraries were prepared by immunoSEQ multiplex PCR; TCRdb keeps only in-frame clonotypes and omits some of them. The data hold some 140,000 clones, with roughly 90% observed a single time. Sequencing used peripheral blood, obtained on day 0 of AZD1222 vaccination. Receptors originate from an adult in good health. Each CDR3 is given with its conserved first and last residue.

CDR3 protein,J gene,V gene
CASSIGGDKSPLHF,TRBJ1-6,TRBV19
CASSPNQETQYF,TRBJ2-5,TRBV18
CASYGTGENYGYTF,TRBJ1-2,TRBV28
CAISVSGWQYF,TRBJ2-7,TRBV10-3
CASSPDPTDTQYF,TRBJ2-3,TRBV12-3/TRBV12-4
CAWSTHSALAKNIQYF,TRBJ2-4,TRBV30
CASSLDPGAGGYTF,TRBJ1-2,TRBV5-1
CASKQPQHF,TRBJ1-5,TRBV27
CASSPYKGETGELFF,TRBJ2-2,TRBV18
CASRGGRRYEQYF,TRBJ2-7,TRBV11-2
CASRTGTTTDTQYF,TRBJ2-3,TRBV27
CASSQSRGQTQYF,TRBJ2-5,TRBV2
CASSLRTGGRAGELFF,TRBJ2-2,TRBV11-1
CASSSYQGDLRETQYF,TRBJ2-5,TRBV5-8
CASSLDGGAYEQYF,TRBJ2-7,TRBV5-6
CASSSDVNPAYGYTF,TRBJ1-2,TRBV28
CASGGQGRTYGYTF,TRBJ1-2,TRBV7-2
CSVAEGGNTEAFF,TRBJ1-1,TRBV29-1
CSVEGGQGNDQPQHF,TRBJ1-5,TRBV29-1
CASSWTTINYNEQFF,TRBJ2-1,TRBV6-5
CASSFRVNTEAFF,TRBJ1-1,TRBV5-6